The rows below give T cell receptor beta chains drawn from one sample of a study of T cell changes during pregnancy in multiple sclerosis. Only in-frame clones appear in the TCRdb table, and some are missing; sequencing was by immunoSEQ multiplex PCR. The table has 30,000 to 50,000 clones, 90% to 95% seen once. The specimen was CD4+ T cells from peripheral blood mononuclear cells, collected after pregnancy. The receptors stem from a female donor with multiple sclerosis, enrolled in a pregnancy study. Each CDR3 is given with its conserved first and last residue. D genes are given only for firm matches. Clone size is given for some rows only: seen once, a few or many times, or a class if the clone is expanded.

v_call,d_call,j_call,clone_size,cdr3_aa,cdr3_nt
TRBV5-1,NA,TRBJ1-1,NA,CASSLDSTTEAFF,TGCGCCAGCAGCTTGGACTCTACCACTGAAGCTTTCTTT
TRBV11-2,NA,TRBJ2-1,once,CASSSQSYNEQFF,TGTGCCAGCAGCTCGCAGTCCTACAATGAGCAGTTCTTC
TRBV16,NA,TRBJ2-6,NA,CASSQGQANVLTF,TGTGCCAGCAGCCAGGGGCAGGCCAACGTCCTGACTTTC
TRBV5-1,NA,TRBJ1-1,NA,CASSFRGGGLMNTEAFF,TGCGCCAGCAGCTTCAGGGGAGGGGGACTCATGAACACTGAAGCTTTCTTT
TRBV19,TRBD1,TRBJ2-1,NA,CASSTGQARLFF,TGTGCCAGTAGTACCGGACAGGCCAGGCTCTTCTTC
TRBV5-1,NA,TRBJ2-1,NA,CASSWGLSSYNEQFF,TGCGCCAGCAGCTGGGGACTGAGCTCCTACAATGAGCAGTTCTTC
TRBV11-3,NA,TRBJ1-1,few,CASSFTVNTEAFF,TGTGCCAGCAGCTTTACAGTTAACACTGAAGCTTTCTTT
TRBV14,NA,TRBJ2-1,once,CASSPWGGPYNEQFF,TGTGCCAGCAGCCCATGGGGGGGGCCCTACAATGAGCAGTTCTTC
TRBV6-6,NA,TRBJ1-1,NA,CASSPRGGDTEAFF,TGTGCCAGCAGTCCACGGGGGGGGGACACTGAAGCTTTCTTT
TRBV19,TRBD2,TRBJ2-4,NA,CASSISAGRALDNIQYF,TGTGCCAGTAGTATCAGCGCCGGGAGGGCCCTTGATAACATTCAGTACTTC
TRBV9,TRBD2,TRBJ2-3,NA,CASSVAPAGATDTQYF,TGTGCCAGCAGCGTAGCACCAGCGGGGGCCACAGATACGCAGTATTTT
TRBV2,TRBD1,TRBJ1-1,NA,CASSMTGPNTEAFF,TGTGCCAGTAGCATGACAGGGCCGAACACTGAAGCTTTCTTT
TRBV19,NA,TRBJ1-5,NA,CASSIGRGGQPQHF,TGTGCCAGTAGTATCGGTAGGGGCGGACAGCCCCAGCATTTT
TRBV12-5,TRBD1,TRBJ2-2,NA,CASGTGANTGELFF,TGTGCTAGTGGGACAGGGGCGAACACCGGGGAGCTGTTTTTT
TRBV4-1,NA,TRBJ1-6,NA,CASSQVRGAPLHF,TGCGCCAGCAGCCAAGTTCGGGGGGCACCCCTCCACTTT
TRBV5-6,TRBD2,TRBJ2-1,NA,CASSLARGSGSFKGEQFF,TGTGCCAGCAGCTTGGCCCGAGGTAGCGGGTCCTTTAAGGGTGAGCAGTTCTTC
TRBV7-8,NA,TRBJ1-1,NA,CASSWLEGESEAFF,TGTGCCAGCAGCTGGCTAGAGGGGGAATCTGAAGCTTTCTTT
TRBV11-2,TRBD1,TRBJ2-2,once,CASSLSYRGDTGELFF,TGTGCCAGCAGCTTATCATACAGGGGGGACACCGGGGAGCTGTTTTTT
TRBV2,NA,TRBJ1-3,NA,CASSELGGRGNTIYF,TGTGCCAGCAGTGAATTGGGTGGGAGAGGAAACACCATATATTTT
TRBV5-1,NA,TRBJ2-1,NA,CASSLEQLQFF,TGCGCCAGCAGCTTGGAACAGCTACAGTTCTTC
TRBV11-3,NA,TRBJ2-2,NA,CASSSSQGLSNTGELFF,TGTGCCAGCAGCTCGAGCCAGGGACTTTCGAACACCGGGGAGCTGTTTTTT
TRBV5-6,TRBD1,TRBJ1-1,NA,CASSITQGAAFF,TGTGCCAGCAGCATTACCCAGGGGGCAGCTTTCTTT
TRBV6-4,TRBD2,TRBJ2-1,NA,CASTPLAGIRGEQFF,TGTGCCAGCACCCCTTTAGCGGGGATACGTGGTGAGCAGTTCTTC
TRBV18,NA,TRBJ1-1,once,CASSPSAGPTEAFF,TGTGCCAGCTCACCGTCAGCGGGTCCCACTGAAGCTTTCTTT
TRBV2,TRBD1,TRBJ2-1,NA,CASSFGTGGLYEQFF,TGTGCCAGCAGTTTCGGGACAGGGGGCTTATATGAGCAGTTCTTC
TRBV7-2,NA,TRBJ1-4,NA,CASSPRPGGEKLFF,TGTGCCAGCAGCCCAAGGCCTGGCGGTGAAAAACTGTTTTTT
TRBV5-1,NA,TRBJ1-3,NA,CASSPNRQALSGNTIYF,TGCGCCAGCAGCCCAAATAGACAGGCGCTCTCTGGAAACACCATATATTTT
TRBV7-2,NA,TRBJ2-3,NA,CASSLYGGGFRSTDTQYF,TGTGCCAGCAGCTTATACGGTGGTGGTTTCCGTAGCACAGATACGCAGTATTTT
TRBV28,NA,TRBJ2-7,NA,CASSFGGDEQYF,TGTGCCAGCAGTTTTGGCGGTGACGAGCAGTACTTC
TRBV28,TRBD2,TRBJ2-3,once,CASSSTLAGGQDTQYF,TGTGCCAGCAGTTCCACCTTAGCGGGGGGGCAAGATACGCAGTATTTT
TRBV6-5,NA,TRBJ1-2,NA,CASSYLAGDGYTF,TGTGCCAGCAGTTACCTGGCAGGGGATGGCTACACCTTC
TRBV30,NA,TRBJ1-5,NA,CAWMGGRNQPQHF,TGTGCCTGGATGGGGGGGCGGAATCAGCCCCAGCATTTT
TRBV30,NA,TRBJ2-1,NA,CAWSVRDEQFF,TGTGCCTGGAGTGTACGAGATGAGCAGTTCTTC
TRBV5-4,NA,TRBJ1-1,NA,CASTLQAGVGNTEAFF,TGTGCCAGCACTCTCCAGGCAGGGGTGGGGAACACTGAAGCTTTCTTT
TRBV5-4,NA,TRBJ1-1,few,CASSTRVTEAFF,TGTGCCAGCAGCACTCGAGTAACTGAAGCTTTCTTT
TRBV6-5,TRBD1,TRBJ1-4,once,CASSKQGVYEKLFF,TGTGCCAGCAGCAAACAGGGGGTTTATGAAAAACTGTTTTTT
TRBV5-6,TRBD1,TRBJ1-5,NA,CASSQRRTGGERPQHF,TGTGCCAGCAGCCAACGGCGGACAGGGGGGGAGCGGCCCCAGCATTTT
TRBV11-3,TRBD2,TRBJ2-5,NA,CASSPSAGGLLGETQYF,TGTGCCAGCAGCCCCTCAGCGGGGGGGCTGTTGGGAGAGACCCAGTACTTC
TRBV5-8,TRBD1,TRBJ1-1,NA,CASSLTGGPNTEAFF,TGTGCCAGCAGCCTGACAGGGGGCCCAAACACTGAAGCTTTCTTT
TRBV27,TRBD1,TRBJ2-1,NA,CASSLLTGARNEQFF,TGTGCCAGCAGCCTTCTAACAGGGGCTCGCAATGAGCAGTTCTTC
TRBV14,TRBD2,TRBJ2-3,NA,CASSQDLAGGQDTQYF,TGTGCCAGCAGCCAAGATCTAGCGGGGGGGCAAGATACGCAGTATTTT
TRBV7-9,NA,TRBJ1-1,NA,CASSYRDTEAFF,TGTGCCAGCAGCTACAGGGACACTGAAGCTTTCTTT
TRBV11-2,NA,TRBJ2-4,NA,CASSSRLAKNIQYF,TGTGCCAGCAGCTCCCGACTAGCCAAAAACATTCAGTACTTC
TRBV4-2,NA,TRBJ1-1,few,CASSQAGGQGDTEAFF,TGTGCCAGCAGCCAAGCGGGGGGGCAGGGAGACACTGAAGCTTTCTTT
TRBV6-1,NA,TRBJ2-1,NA,CASGEGDRGRVFF,TGTGCCAGCGGAGAGGGGGACCGTGGTCGTGTGTTCTTC
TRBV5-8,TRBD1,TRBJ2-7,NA,CASSRDRVDEQYF,TGTGCCAGCAGCCGGGACAGGGTCGACGAGCAGTACTTC
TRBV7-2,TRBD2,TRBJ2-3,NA,CASSAGAGGYTQYF,TGTGCCAGCAGCGCAGGGGCGGGGGGCTATACGCAGTATTTT
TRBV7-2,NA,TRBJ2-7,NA,CASSLVPGMGEQYF,TGTGCCAGCAGCTTAGTCCCAGGGATGGGCGAGCAGTACTTC
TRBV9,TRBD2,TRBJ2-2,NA,CASSVGLAGGTGELFF,TGTGCCAGCAGCGTAGGACTAGCGGGGGGCACCGGGGAGCTGTTTTTT